This passage covers 32 T cell receptor beta chains from one sample sequenced in a study of blood T cell repertoires in COVID-19. The repertoire was sequenced with immunoSEQ multiplex PCR; TCRdb's copy has only in-frame clones and lacks some. The table shows around 19,000 clones, with around 92% occurring only once. Sequenced input: peripheral blood. These receptors were collected from a human donor in a cohort sampled during active COVID-19.

The chain couples TRBV3-1 (or the pseudogene TRBV3-2) to TRBJ2-1; 11 positions match TRBD2. This CDR3 has 15 residues. Germline V CDR1 and CDR2: LGHDT, YNNKEL (reference sequence). Trimming took 0 bases from V and 6 from J; bases not matched to a gene: 1. The CDR3 reads CASSQELAGANEQFF. The CDR3 DNA reads as TGTGCCAGCAGCCAAGAACTAGCGGGAGCCAATGAGCAGTTCTTC.

In DNA, the CDR3 is TGTGCCAGCCAATTTTGGGGGACAGGGATTCCGAACACTGAAGCTTTCTTT. As protein: CASQFWGTGIPNTEAFF. The chain combines TRBV19 with TRBJ1-1; 9 nucleotides line up with TRBD1. Per the germline V gene, CDR1 is LNHDA and CDR2 is SQIVND (reference sequence). J was trimmed by 1 base and V by 9 bases; bases with no gene match: 15. The CDR3 length is 17 residues.

The chain carries TRBV7-9 and TRBJ2-5, with D possibly being TRBD1 (5 bases). Germline V lookup: CDR1 SEHNR, CDR2 FQNEAQ (reference sequence). Trimming removed 11 bases at V and 1 base at J, with 11 bases between. The CDR3 totals 12 residues. The DNA for the CDR3 is TGTGCCGGGGCCCAGCTCCAAGAGACCCAGTACTTC. The encoded protein is CAGAQLQETQYF.

The V and J genes are TRBV4-1 and TRBJ2-1, with 11 bases that match TRBD2. The CDR3 totals 19 residues. The V gene end was trimmed by 4 bases and the J gene end by 2 bases; junction bases not matched to a gene: 13. Germline loops: CDR1 MGHRA, CDR2 YSYEKL. The CDR3 reads CASSPQEGLAGGTYNEQFF. Here the CDR3 DNA reads TGCGCCAGCAGCCCCCAGGAGGGGCTAGCGGGAGGAACCTACAATGAGCAGTTCTTC.

The CDR3 here is CASTRDREQTQYF. Written as DNA, the CDR3 is TGTGCCAGCACCCGAGACAGGGAACAGACCCAGTACTTC. The chain is built from TRBV2 and TRBJ2-5; 7 nucleotides align to TRBD1. Germline CDR1 is SNHLY and CDR2 is FYNNEI. The length of the CDR3 is 13 residues. V was clipped by 7 bases and J by 6 bases; unmatched bases: 8.

This chain connects TRBV7-9 to TRBJ1-1, with a weak D call TRBD1 (6 bases). Deletions cut 5 bases from V and 0 bases from J, with 19 bases between. CDR1 is SEHNR and CDR2 is FQNEAQ in the germline V gene (reference sequence). The CDR3 has 17 residues. As DNA, the CDR3 is TGTGCCAGCAGCCGCTATACCCTGGACAGCATGAACACTGAAGCTTTCTTT. This gives the protein CASSRYTLDSMNTEAFF.

The V call is TRBV3-1 (or the pseudogene TRBV3-2), the J call TRBJ1-1; TRBD1 aligns across 8 bases. Germline loops: CDR1 LGHDT, CDR2 YNNKEL (reference sequence). This CDR3 is 13 amino acids long. The DNA of the CDR3 is TGTGCGTCGCAGCAGGGGGCAACCACTGAAGCTTTCTTT. It is translated as CASQQGATTEAFF.

This chain connects TRBV5-6 to TRBJ2-5; 8 bases are a match to TRBD1. V gave up 4 bases and J gave up 5 bases; unmatched junction bases: 7. Looked up from germline, CDR1 is SGHDT and CDR2 is YYEEEE. This CDR3 spans 14 amino acids. The CDR3 DNA is TGTGCCAGCAGCCCCACAGGGGGGCGGGAGACCCAGTACTTC. This sequence encodes CASSPTGGRETQYF. Drawing the rest from reference TRBV5-6 and TRBJ2-5, the complete variable domain is DAGVTQSPTHLIKTRGQQVTLRCSPKSGHDTVSWYQQALGQGPQFIFQYYEEEERQRGNFPDRFSGHQFPNYSSELNVNALLLGDSALYLCASSPTGGRETQYFGPGTRLLVL.

This clone was recorded once. The rearrangement links TRBV7-6 to TRBJ1-5; 7 positions agree with TRBD1. CDR3 size: 16 residues. Losses at the gene ends were 1 base for V and 0 bases for J; bases not matched to a gene: 3. Germline V gives CDR1 SGHVS, CDR2 FNYEAQ. The CDR3 DNA is TGTGCCAGCAGCTTAGGGACAGGAGTTAGCAATCAGCCCCAGCATTTT. It specifies CASSLGTGVSNQPQHF. The full variable domain, with the rest looked up from reference TRBV7-6 and TRBJ1-5, is GAGVSQSPRYKVTKRGQDVALRCDPISGHVSLYWYRQALGQGPEFLTYFNYEAQQDKSGLPNDRFSAERPEGSISTLTIQRTEQRDSAMYRCASSLGTGVSNQPQHFGDGTRLSIL.

In nucleotides, the CDR3 is TGCGCCAGCAGCGCTTACAGCTCAACTAGCGGGGTCTTCAATGAGCAGTTCTTC. Its translation: CASSAYSSTSGVFNEQFF. V is TRBV5-1 and J is TRBJ2-1, with TRBD2 matching 10 bases. This CDR3 has 18 residues. Trimming removed 4 bases from V and 6 bases from J; junction bases left unmatched: 16. Germline assignment: CDR1 SGHRS and CDR2 YFSETQ.

CDR3 in amino acids: CASSQGITGPYEQYF. The CDR3 DNA is TGTGCCAGCAGCCAAGGGATTACAGGGCCCTACGAGCAGTACTTC. This chain uses TRBV3-1 (or the pseudogene TRBV3-2) with TRBJ2-7; weak D call: TRBD1 (6 bases). Germline CDR1 LGHDT, CDR2 YNNKEL (reference sequence). Trimming stripped 1 base from V and 2 bases from J, with 12 bases between. The CDR3 totals 15 residues.

The chain joins TRBV7-9 to TRBJ2-5; D uncertain. The CDR3 sequence is 13 residues long. Between the trimmed V and J ends, which lost 5 bases and 2 bases, there was a span of 9 bases. Germline values: CDR1 SEHNR, CDR2 FQNEAQ (reference sequence). The CDR3 loop is CASSAVEQETQYF. The DNA of the CDR3 is TGTGCCAGCAGCGCTGTAGAGCAAGAGACCCAGTACTTC.

This clone was recorded only once. V is TRBV9 and J is TRBJ2-7; 7 bases align to TRBD2. The CDR3 is made up of 15 amino acids. The junction had 9 bases not matched to a gene; V was cut back by 0 bases and J by 6 bases. Germline assignment: CDR1 SGDLS and CDR2 YYNGEE. The CDR3 region has the DNA TGTGCCAGCAGCGTAGGGGCGGGAGTTTTGGGCGAGCAGTACTTC. It codes for CASSVGAGVLGEQYF.

The chain combines TRBV2 with TRBJ1-4, with 8 bases identical to TRBD1. V lost 4 bases and J lost 4; bases outside the gene matches: 5. Germline V gives CDR1 SNHLY, CDR2 FYNNEI. The CDR3 contains 15 residues. The CDR3 loop reads CASSARGRVNEKLFF. The DNA for the CDR3 is TGTGCCAGCAGTGCCAGGGGGCGCGTTAATGAAAAACTGTTTTTT.

The genes are TRBV19 and TRBJ1-4; no firm D call. Germline CDR1 and CDR2: LNHDA and SQIVND (reference sequence). The CDR3 covers 15 residues. Trimming took off 5 bases at V and 3 bases at J, with 13 bases between the two ends. This CDR3 is CASSLSRTSNEKLFF. The CDR3 bases are TGTGCCAGTAGTTTGTCACGAACATCTAATGAAAAACTGTTTTTT.

The CDR3 nucleotides are TGTGCCTGGGCAGACAGTGCATATGGCTACACCTTC. This codes for CAWADSAYGYTF. The chain uses TRBV30 and TRBJ1-2, with D perhaps matching TRBD1 (5 bases). There are 12 residues in the CDR3. In germline, CDR1 is GTSNPN, CDR2 SVGIG (reference sequence). V was cut by 5 bases and J by 5 bases, with 12 bases left in between.

The chain links TRBV11-2 to TRBJ1-2, with D maybe TRBD1 (6 bases). V was trimmed by 5 bases and J by 0 bases, leaving 16 bases between them. The germline gives CDR1 SGHAT, CDR2 FQNNGV. This CDR3 has 16 amino acids. The chain's CDR3 is CASSRNRDVANYGYTF. CDR3 in DNA: TGTGCCAGCAGCCGGAACAGGGATGTGGCTAACTATGGCTACACCTTC.

The V and J genes are TRBV5-1 and TRBJ1-3, with D hard to call. CDR1 and CDR2 from the germline V gene are SGHRS and YFSETQ. With 0 bases removed from V and 0 bases from J, the gap between germline ends came to 4 bases. The CDR3 has 14 amino acids. The CDR3 here is CASSLASSGNTIYF. DNA of the CDR3: TGCGCCAGCAGCTTGGCCTCCTCTGGAAACACCATATATTTT.

V usage is TRBV10-2 and J usage is TRBJ1-2, with D unresolved. Trimming took 6 bases from V and 1 from J, leaving 6 bases between them. CDR3 length: 12 amino acids. CDR1 and CDR2 (germline): WSHSY, SAAADI. The CDR3, as DNA: TGCGCCAGCAGACAGCTTAACTATGGCTACACCTTC. This sequence encodes CASRQLNYGYTF.

This clone showed up just once. V gene TRBV27 combines with J gene TRBJ2-7; D remains unclear. Germline loops: CDR1 MNHEY, CDR2 SMNVEV (reference sequence). Trimming took off 2 bases at V and 5 bases at J, with 10 bases between the two ends. CDR3 length: 13 amino acids. DNA of the CDR3: TGTGCCAGCAGTTTAAGTGGCCGGGACGAGCAGTACTTC. This codes for CASSLSGRDEQYF.

This clone appeared a few times. V usage is TRBV7-3 and J usage is TRBJ2-2; the D is unclear. Per germline, CDR1 SGHTA and CDR2 FQGTGA. CDR3 length: 13 residues. V was clipped by 5 bases and J by 6 bases, with 10 bases between them. The CDR3 region has the DNA TGTGCCAGCAGCGATGCCAACTCCGGGGAGCTGTTTTTT. It encodes CASSDANSGELFF.

The chain combines TRBV7-2 with TRBJ2-3; 8 positions match TRBD2. CDR3 length equals 15 residues. The V gene end was trimmed by 6 bases and the J gene end by 2 bases; junction bases not matched to a gene: 7. Germline V gene sequence: CDR1 SGHTA, CDR2 FQGNSA. Here the CDR3 DNA reads TGTGCCAGCAGTCCCGGGACTAGAGACACAGATACGCAGTATTTT. Residues: CASSPGTRDTDTQYF.

The genes are TRBV19 and TRBJ1-1; TRBD1 might be the D (5 bases). V gave up 3 bases and J gave up 4 bases, with 15 bases separating them. The CDR3 has 15 residues. Germline-derived CDR1 and CDR2 are LNHDA and SQIVND (reference sequence). CDR3 DNA: TGTGCCAGTAGTATCTCACAGGCGGGGGGCACTGAAGCTTTCTTT. This gives the protein CASSISQAGGTEAFF.

Points on this clone: Within the sample, other DNA sequences also encode this same CDR3. The chain has TRBV3-1 (or the pseudogene TRBV3-2) and TRBJ2-3; D ambiguous. CDR1 and CDR2 from the germline V gene are LGHDT and YNNKEL (reference sequence). The CDR3 contains 11 residues. V was trimmed by 0 bases and J by 9 bases, leaving 4 bases between them. DNA for the CDR3: TGTGCCAGCAGCCAAGAGTTAACGCAGTATTTT. Translating it yields CASSQELTQYF.

The chain carries TRBV21-1 and TRBJ1-3. TRBV21-1 is recorded as a pseudogene. This CDR3 region has 16 residues. CDR3 sequence (DNA): TGTGCCAGCACACCCTCGGACTTCCCACGGGGAAACACCATATATTTT. Translated, it gives CASTPSDFPRGNTIYF.

V usage is TRBV7-8 and J usage is TRBJ1-1; 10 bases fit TRBD1. Germline V lookup: CDR1 SGHVS, CDR2 FQNEAQ. The length of the CDR3 is 17 residues. Trimming cost V 4 bases and J 3 bases; bases outside gene matches: 11. In DNA form, the CDR3 reads TGTGCCAGCAGCTCTAGAGGGGCAGGACAGGGGGACACTGAAGCTTTCTTT. As protein: CASSSRGAGQGDTEAFF.

J is TRBJ2-2 and V is TRBV6-1; TRBD2 might be the D (5 bases). The CDR3 has 16 residues. Trimming took 3 bases from V and 7 from J, leaving 18 bases between them. The germline V gene encodes CDR1 MNHNS and CDR2 SASEGT. CDR3 amino acids: CASSENPAALGGELFF. The CDR3 DNA follows: TGTGCCAGCAGTGAGAATCCAGCGGCCCTCGGCGGGGAGCTGTTTTTT.

This chain links TRBV2 with TRBJ2-7, with D possibly TRBD1 on 6 matching bases. CDR3 length: 14 amino acids. Trimming removed 8 bases from V and 0 bases from J, with 14 bases in between. Germline V gene sequence: CDR1 SNHLY, CDR2 FYNNEI. The CDR3 DNA reads as TGTGCCAGCGGGGGCCCACTAAGCTCCTACGAGCAGTACTTC. It encodes CASGGPLSSYEQYF.

V and J are TRBV5-1 and TRBJ1-5; weak D call: TRBD1 (6 bases). The CDR3 runs to 15 residues. Trimming cost V 1 base and J 1 base, with 9 bases left between them. Germline CDR1 and CDR2: SGHRS and YFSETQ. The CDR3 coding sequence is TGCGCCAGCAGCTTGTCTGGGGGCAGCAATCAGCCCCAGCATTTT. Translation gives CASSLSGGSNQPQHF.

The chain has TRBV7-3 and TRBJ2-1; D unclear. Trimming removed 1 base from V and 8 bases from J, with 6 bases in between. This CDR3 has 12 amino acids. Per the germline V gene, CDR1 is SGHTA and CDR2 is FQGTGA. The CDR3 coding sequence is TGTGCCAGCAGCTTAAAGAAGCATGAGCAGTTCTTC. It is translated as CASSLKKHEQFF.

The chain carries TRBV28 and TRBJ1-1, with D possibly TRBD1 on 5 matching bases. Germline CDR1 reads MDHEN; CDR2 reads SYDVKM. This CDR3 has 13 residues. Between the trimmed V and J ends, which lost 5 bases and 5 bases, there was a span of 12 bases. The CDR3 spells CASSQGLETEAFF. The CDR3, as DNA: TGTGCCAGCAGTCAGGGACTGGAGACTGAAGCTTTCTTT.

The chain combines TRBV6-5 with TRBJ1-5; no clear D. Trimming stripped 4 bases from V and 5 bases from J, with 15 bases between. The CDR3 loop spans 15 amino acids. The germline CDR1 and CDR2 sequences are MNHEY and SVGAGI. CDR3 in amino acids: CASSSLGGSYQPQHF. Written as DNA, the CDR3 is TGTGCCAGCAGTTCATTGGGAGGCAGTTATCAGCCCCAGCATTTT.